Many counts were recorded for the clone carrying this T cell receptor beta chain. What it recognizes is unknown. The CDR3 sequence is 14 residues long. CDR1 and CDR2 from the germline V gene are SGHDT and YYEEEE. V was cut by 5 bases and J by 1 base, with 9 bases left in between. These data originate in a study of CD8+CD57+ T cells in acquired aplastic anemia. As for the study in general: Mean DNA quantity obtained from sorted CD4+ and CD8+ cells was approximately 3 ug.

Profiling that covered TCR beta VDJ and CDR3 relied on genomic DNA as its template. Each CDR3 protein gets one entry after TCRdb re-called the reads with MiXCR. Of some 200,000 distinct CDR3 sequences listed, about 62% are singletons. Findings of the study overall: Patients were compared with controls for CD8+ Simpson's diversity, and no significant difference emerged. There were roughly 30 CD8+ CDR3 sequences that occurred in both patients and controls.

CD8+CD57+ cell expansion, shown by flow cytometry, had occurred in the patients selected for sequencing. No therapy was given to patients before blood sampling. The TCR originated in a human donor with aplastic anemia. V gene TRBV5-6 combines with J gene TRBJ2-2, with D possibly matching TRBD1 (6 bases). The sequenced sample was sorted CD4+, CD8+, or CD8+CD57+ T cells (not recorded which) from PBMCs. The CDR3 reads CASSSTGNTGELFF. CDR3 DNA sequence: TGTGCCAGCAGTTCGACAGGGAACACCGGGGAGCTGTTTTTT.